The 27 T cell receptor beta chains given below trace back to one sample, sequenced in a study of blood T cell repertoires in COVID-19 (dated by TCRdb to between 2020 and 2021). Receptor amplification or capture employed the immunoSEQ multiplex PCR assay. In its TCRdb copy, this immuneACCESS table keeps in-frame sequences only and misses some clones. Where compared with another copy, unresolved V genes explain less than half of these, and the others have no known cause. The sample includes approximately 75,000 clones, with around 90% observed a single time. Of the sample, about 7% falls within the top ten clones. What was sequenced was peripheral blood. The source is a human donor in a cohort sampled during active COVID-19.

CDR3 bases: TGTGCCAGCAGACTGGGACAGGGCTGGGGTGGAGAGACCCAGTACTTC. This codes for CASRLGQGWGGETQYF. This chain connects TRBV5-8 to TRBJ2-5; 9 bases map to TRBD1. V trimming: 5 bases; J trimming: 4 bases; junction bases outside the gene matches: 12. In germline, CDR1 is SGHTS, CDR2 YDEGEE. This CDR3 has 16 residues.

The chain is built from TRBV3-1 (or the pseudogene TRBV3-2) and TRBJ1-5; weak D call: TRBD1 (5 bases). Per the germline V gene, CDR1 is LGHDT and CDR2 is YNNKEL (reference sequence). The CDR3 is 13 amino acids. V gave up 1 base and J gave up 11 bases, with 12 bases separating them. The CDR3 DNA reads TGTGCCAGCAGCCAAGGGACAATCAAGTCCCAGCATTTT. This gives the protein CASSQGTIKSQHF.

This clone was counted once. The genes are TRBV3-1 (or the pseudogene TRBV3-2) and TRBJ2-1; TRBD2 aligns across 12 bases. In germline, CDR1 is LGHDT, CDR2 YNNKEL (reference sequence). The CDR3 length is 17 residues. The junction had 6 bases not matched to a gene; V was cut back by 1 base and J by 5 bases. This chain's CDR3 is CASSQVLLAGGNNEQFF. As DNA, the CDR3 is TGTGCCAGCAGCCAAGTGTTACTAGCGGGGGGCAACAATGAGCAGTTCTTC.

The CDR3, as DNA: TGTGCCAGCAGTTACGACAGGGACTATGGCTACACCTTC. As protein: CASSYDRDYGYTF. The chain employs TRBV6-5 and TRBJ1-2; 7 bases are shared with TRBD1. The length of the CDR3 is 13 residues. The germline V gene has CDR1 MNHEY and CDR2 SVGAGI. After removal of 2 bases from V and 3 bases from J, the junction contained 0 bases not matched to a gene.

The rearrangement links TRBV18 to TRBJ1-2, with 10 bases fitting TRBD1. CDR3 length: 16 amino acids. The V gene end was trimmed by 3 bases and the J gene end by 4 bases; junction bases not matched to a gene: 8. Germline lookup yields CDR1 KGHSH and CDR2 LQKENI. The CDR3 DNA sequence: TGTGCCAGCTCACCGAGCTTGACAGGGGGCTTCTATGGCTACACCTTC. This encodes CASSPSLTGGFYGYTF.

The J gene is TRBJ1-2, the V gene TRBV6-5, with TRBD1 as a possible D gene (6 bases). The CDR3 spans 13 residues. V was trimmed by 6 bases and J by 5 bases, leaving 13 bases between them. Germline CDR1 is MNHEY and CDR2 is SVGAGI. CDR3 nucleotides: TGTGCCAGCAGCTCAGGAAGGGGGTATGGCTACACCTTC. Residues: CASSSGRGYGYTF.

CDR3 DNA: TGTGCCAGCAGCCTTTTAGCGGGGGGGAGGCACAATGAGCAGTTCTTC. It translates to CASSLLAGGRHNEQFF. The chain uses TRBV3-1 (or the pseudogene TRBV3-2) and TRBJ2-1, with 11 bases identical to TRBD2. The V and J ends lost 4 bases and 5 bases, in that order; junction bases with no gene match: 7. The CDR3 consists of 16 residues. Looked up from germline, CDR1 is LGHDT and CDR2 is YNNKEL (reference sequence).

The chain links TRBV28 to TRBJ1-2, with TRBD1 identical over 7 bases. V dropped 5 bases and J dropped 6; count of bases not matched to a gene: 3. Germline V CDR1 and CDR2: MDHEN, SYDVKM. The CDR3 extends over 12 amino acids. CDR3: CASSPDRDGYTF. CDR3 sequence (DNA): TGTGCCAGCAGTCCCGACAGGGATGGCTACACCTTC.

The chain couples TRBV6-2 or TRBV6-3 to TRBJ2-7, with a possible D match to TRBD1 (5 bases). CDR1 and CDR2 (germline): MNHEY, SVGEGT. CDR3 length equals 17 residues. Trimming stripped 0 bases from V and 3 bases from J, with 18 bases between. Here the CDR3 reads CASSYSILKGRDYEQYF. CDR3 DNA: TGTGCCAGCAGTTACTCCATTCTAAAGGGGCGCGACTACGAGCAGTACTTC.

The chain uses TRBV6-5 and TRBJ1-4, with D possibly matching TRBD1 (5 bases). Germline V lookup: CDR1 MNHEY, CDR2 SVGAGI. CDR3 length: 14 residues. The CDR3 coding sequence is TGTGCAGTGGGGGGGGTCTCCACTAATGAAAAACTGTTTTTT. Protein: CAVGGVSTNEKLFF.

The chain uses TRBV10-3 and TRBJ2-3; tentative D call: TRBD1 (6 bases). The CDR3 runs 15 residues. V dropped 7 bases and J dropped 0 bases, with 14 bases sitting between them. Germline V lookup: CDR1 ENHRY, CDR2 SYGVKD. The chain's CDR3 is CAITRDKLSTDTQYF. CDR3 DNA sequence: TGTGCCATCACCCGGGACAAACTTAGCACAGATACGCAGTATTTT.

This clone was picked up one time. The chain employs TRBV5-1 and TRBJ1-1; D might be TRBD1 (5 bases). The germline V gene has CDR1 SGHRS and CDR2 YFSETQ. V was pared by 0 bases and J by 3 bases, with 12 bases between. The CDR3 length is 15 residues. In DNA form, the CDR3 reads TGCGCCAGCAGCTTGGGTTCAGGGTTGGACACTGAAGCTTTCTTT. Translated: CASSLGSGLDTEAFF.

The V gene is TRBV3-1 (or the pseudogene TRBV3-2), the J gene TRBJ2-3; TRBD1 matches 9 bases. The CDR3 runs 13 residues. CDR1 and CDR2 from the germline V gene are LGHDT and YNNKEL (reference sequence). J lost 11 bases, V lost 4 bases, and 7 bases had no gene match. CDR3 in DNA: TGTGCCAGCAGCCTCCGGGACAGGGAGTGGCAGTATTTT. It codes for CASSLRDREWQYF.

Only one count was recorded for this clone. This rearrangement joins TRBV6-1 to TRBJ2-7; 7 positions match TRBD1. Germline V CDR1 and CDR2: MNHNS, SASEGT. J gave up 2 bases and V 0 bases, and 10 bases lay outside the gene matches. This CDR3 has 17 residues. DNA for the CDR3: TGTGCCAGCAGTGAAGCGCGGTTAGGGACAGTTGCCTACGAGCAGTACTTC. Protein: CASSEARLGTVAYEQYF.

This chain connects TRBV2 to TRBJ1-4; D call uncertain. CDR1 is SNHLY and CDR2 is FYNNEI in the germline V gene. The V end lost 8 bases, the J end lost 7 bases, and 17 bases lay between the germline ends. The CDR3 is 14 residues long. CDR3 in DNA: TGTGCCAGCGGTAGTCAGAGGTGGAGTGAAAAACTGTTTTTT. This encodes CASGSQRWSEKLFF.

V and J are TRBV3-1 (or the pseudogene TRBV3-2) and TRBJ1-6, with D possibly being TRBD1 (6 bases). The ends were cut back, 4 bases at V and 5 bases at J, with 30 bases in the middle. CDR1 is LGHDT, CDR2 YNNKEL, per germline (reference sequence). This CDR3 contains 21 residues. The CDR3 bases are TGTGCCAGCAGCCCTCGGACAGCAACGGGCCTCCGGGCCGAAAATAATTCACCCCTCCACTTT. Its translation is CASSPRTATGLRAENNSPLHF.

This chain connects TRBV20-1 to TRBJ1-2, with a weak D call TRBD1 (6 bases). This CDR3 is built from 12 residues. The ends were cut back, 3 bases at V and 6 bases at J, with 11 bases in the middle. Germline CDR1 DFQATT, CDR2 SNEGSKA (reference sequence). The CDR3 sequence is CSASRDINGYTF. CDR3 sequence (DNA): TGCAGTGCTAGTCGGGACATTAATGGCTACACCTTC.

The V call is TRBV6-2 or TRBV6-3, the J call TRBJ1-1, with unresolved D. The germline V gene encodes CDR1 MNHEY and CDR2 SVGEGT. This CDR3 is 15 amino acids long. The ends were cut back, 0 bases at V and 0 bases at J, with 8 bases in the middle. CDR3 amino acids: CASSYSRALNTEAFF. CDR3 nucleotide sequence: TGTGCCAGCAGTTACTCGCGGGCGTTGAACACTGAAGCTTTCTTT.

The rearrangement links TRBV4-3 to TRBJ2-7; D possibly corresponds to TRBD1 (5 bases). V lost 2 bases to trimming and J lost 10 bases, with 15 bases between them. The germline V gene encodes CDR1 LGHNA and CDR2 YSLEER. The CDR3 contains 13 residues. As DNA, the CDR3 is TGCGCCAGCAGCCAAACAGGTGCCTCATCACAGTACTTC. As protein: CASSQTGASSQYF.

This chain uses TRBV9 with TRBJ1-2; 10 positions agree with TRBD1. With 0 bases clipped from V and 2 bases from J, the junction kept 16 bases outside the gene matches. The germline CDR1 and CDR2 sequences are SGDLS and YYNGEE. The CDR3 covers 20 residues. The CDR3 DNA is TGTGCCAGCAGCGTAGAGAAGACAGGGGGCGCGGGGATGAAGAACTATGGCTACACCTTC. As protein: CASSVEKTGGAGMKNYGYTF.

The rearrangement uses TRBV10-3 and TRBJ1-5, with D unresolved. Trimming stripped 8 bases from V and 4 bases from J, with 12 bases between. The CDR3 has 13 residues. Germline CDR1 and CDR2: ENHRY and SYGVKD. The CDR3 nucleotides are TGTGCCATCTCTACGGCGGAGAATCAGCCCCAGCATTTT. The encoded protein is CAISTAENQPQHF.

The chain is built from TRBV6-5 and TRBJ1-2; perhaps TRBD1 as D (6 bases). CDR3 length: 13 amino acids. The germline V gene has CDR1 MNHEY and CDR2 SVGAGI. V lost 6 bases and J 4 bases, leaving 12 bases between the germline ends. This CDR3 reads CASRRGGGYGYTF. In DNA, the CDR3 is TGTGCCAGCAGAAGGGGGGGAGGCTATGGCTACACCTTC.

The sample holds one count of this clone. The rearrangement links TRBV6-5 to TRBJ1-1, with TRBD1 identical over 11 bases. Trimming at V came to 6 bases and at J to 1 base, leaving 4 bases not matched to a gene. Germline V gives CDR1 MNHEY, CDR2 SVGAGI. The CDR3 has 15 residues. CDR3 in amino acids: CASRLGQGANTEAFF. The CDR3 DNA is TGTGCCAGCAGGCTTGGACAGGGGGCGAACACTGAAGCTTTCTTT.

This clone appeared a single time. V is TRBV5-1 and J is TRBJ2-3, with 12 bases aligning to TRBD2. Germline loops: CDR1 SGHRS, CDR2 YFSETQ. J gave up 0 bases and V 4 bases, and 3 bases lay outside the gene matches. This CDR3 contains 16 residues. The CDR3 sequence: CASSRGTSGSTDTQYF. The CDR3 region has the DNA TGCGCCAGCAGCAGGGGGACTAGCGGGAGCACAGATACGCAGTATTTT. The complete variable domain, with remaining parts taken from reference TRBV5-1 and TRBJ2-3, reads KAGVTQTPRYLIKTRGQQVTLSCSPISGHRSVSWYQQTPGQGLQFLFEYFSETQRNKGNFPGRFSGRQFSNSRSEMNVSTLELGDSALYLCASSRGTSGSTDTQYFGPGTRLTVL.

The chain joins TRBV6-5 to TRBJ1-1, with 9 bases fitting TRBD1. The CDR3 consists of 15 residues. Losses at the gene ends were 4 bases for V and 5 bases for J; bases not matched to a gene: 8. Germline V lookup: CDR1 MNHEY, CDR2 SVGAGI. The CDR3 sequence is CASSSRTGAGTEAFF. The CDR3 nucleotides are TGTGCCAGCAGTTCCCGGACAGGGGCCGGGACTGAAGCTTTCTTT.

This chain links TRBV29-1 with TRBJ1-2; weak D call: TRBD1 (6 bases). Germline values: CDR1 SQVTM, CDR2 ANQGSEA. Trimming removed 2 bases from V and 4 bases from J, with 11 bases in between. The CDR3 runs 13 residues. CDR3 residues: CSVERQGPYGYTF. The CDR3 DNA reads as TGCAGCGTTGAACGGCAGGGGCCCTATGGCTACACCTTC. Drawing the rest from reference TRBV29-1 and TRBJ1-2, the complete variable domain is SAVISQKPSRDICQRGTSLTIQCQVDSQVTMMFWYRQQPGQSLTLIATANQGSEATYESGFVIDKFPISRPNLTFSTLTVSNMSPEDSSIYLCSVERQGPYGYTFGSGTRLTVV.

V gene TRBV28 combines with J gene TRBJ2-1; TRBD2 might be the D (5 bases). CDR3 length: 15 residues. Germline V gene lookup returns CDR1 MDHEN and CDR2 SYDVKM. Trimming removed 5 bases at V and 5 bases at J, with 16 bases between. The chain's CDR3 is CASSTSAGTHNEQFF. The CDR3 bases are TGTGCCAGCAGTACCTCGGCGGGCACCCACAATGAGCAGTTCTTC.